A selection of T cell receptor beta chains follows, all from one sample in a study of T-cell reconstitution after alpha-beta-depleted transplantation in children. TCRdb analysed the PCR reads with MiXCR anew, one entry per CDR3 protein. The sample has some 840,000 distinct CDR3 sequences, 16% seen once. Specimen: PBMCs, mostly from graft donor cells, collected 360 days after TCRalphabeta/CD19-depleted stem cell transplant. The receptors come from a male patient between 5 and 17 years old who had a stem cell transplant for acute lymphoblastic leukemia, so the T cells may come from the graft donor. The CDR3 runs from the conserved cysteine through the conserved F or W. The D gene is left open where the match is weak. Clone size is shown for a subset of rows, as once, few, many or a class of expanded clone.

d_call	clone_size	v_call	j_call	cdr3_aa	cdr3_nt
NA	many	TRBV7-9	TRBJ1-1	CASSVQVNTEAFF	TGTGCCAGCAGCGTTCAGGTGAACACTGAAGCTTTCTTT
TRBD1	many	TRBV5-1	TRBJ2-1	CASSSGTGGFNEQFF	TGCGCCAGCAGCTCCGGGACAGGGGGCTTCAATGAGCAGTTCTTC
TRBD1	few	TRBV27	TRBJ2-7	CASRGPQGAYEQYF	TGTGCCAGCAGGGGACCACAGGGGGCCTACGAGCAGTACTTC
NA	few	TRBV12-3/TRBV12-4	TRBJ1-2	CASSLRQIIDGYTF	TGTGCCAGCAGTTTACGGCAGATAATCGATGGCTACACCTTC
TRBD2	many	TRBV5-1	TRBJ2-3	CASGVAGGTDTQYF	TGCGCCAGCGGAGTAGCGGGAGGGACAGATACGCAGTATTTT
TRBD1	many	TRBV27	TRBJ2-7	CASSHGTGKDYSYEQYF	TGTGCCAGCAGCCACGGGACAGGGAAGGACTACTCCTACGAGCAGTACTTC
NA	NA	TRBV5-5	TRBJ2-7	CASSPKGGKSSYEQYF	TGTGCCAGCAGCCCAAAGGGCGGGAAGAGCTCCTACGAGCAGTACTTC
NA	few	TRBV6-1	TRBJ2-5	CASSGPGWETQYF	TGTGCCAGCAGTGGTCCAGGGTGGGAGACCCAGTACTTC
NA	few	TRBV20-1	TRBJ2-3	CSALGGPLSDTQYF	TGCAGTGCTCTCGGCGGGCCGTTGTCAGATACGCAGTATTTT
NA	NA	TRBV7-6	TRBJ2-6	CASSLGGLSSGANVLTF	TGTGCCAGCAGCTTGGGGGGTTTGAGCTCTGGGGCCAACGTCCTGACTTTC
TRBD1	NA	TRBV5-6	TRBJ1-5	CASSEKGTGWNQPQHF	TGTGCCAGCAGCGAAAAAGGGACAGGGTGGAATCAGCCCCAGCATTTT
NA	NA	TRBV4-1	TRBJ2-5	CASSLTYSLETQYF	TGCGCCAGCAGTCTTACATATTCCTTGGAGACCCAGTACTTC
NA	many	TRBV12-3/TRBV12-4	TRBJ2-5	CASSPVHRPQETQYF	TGTGCCAGCAGCCCGGTTCACAGGCCCCAAGAGACCCAGTACTTC
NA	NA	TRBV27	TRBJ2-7	CASPLGVYEQYF	TGTGCCAGCCCCTTAGGGGTCTACGAGCAGTACTTC
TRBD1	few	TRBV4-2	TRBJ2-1	CASSTQDRGPYNEQFF	TGTGCCAGCAGCACCCAGGACAGGGGGCCCTACAATGAGCAGTTCTTC
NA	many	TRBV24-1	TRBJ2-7	CATSDSRRSYEQYF	TGTGCCACCAGTGATTCGAGACGGTCCTACGAGCAGTACTTC
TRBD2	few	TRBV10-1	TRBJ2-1	CASSESSGGYNEQFF	TGCGCCAGCAGTGAAAGCAGCGGGGGATACAATGAGCAGTTCTTC
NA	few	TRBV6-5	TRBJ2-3	CASSYSGADTQYF	TGTGCCAGCAGTTACTCGGGGGCAGATACGCAGTATTTT
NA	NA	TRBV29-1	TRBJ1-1	CSVPFTENTEAFF	TGCAGCGTTCCATTCACCGAGAACACTGAAGCTTTCTTT
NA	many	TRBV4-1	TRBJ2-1	CASSQDRASYNEQFF	TGCGCCAGCAGCCAAGATCGTGCAAGCTACAATGAGCAGTTCTTC
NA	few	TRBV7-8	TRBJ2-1	CASSLWESGEQFF	TGTGCCAGCAGCTTATGGGAAAGCGGTGAGCAGTTCTTC
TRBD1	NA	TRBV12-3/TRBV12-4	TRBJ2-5	CASRGQVQRETQYF	TGTGCCAGCAGGGGACAGGTGCAACGGGAGACCCAGTACTTC
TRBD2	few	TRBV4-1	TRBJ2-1	CASSQGRLADYNEQFF	TGCGCCAGCAGCCAAGGTCGACTAGCGGACTACAATGAGCAGTTCTTC
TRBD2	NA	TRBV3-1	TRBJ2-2	CASSQDLGTSGRLNTGELFF	TGTGCCAGCAGCCAAGATCTTGGGACTAGCGGGAGGCTGAACACCGGGGAGCTGTTTTTT
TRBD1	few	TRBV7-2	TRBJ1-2	CASSSRQGAYGYTF	TGTGCCAGCAGCTCCCGACAGGGGGCCTATGGCTACACCTTC
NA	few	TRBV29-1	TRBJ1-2	CSVAIGDYTF	TGCAGCGTTGCGATCGGGGACTACACCTTC
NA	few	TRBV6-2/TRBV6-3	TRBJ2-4	CASKGELVVIQYF	TGTGCCAGCAAAGGGGAACTAGTAGTCATTCAGTACTTC
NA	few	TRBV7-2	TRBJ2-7	CASSLLMGYHEQYF	TGTGCCAGCAGCTTATTAATGGGATACCACGAGCAGTACTTC